The 32 T cell receptor beta chains in this list originate from one sample, sequenced in a study of OX40 agonist ivuxolimab in advanced cancers. Generated by immunoSEQ multiplex PCR, the TCRdb table keeps only in-frame clones and is missing some. The repertoire includes approximately 89,000 clones, about nine tenths of them detected once, and about 0.33% sits in the top ten. Sequenced material: CD4+ or CD8+ T cells sorted from blood, taken in a trial of the OX40 agonist ivuxolimab. Every receptor here comes from an adult with an advanced solid tumor such as melanoma, head and neck, liver or kidney cancer.

This clone was detected only once. The chain joins TRBV29-1 to TRBJ2-2; TRBD2 matches 8 bases. The CDR3 spans 14 residues. Germline loops: CDR1 SQVTM, CDR2 ANQGSEA. Losses at the gene ends were 8 bases for V and 8 bases for J; bases not matched to a gene: 13. CDR3 sequence reads: CSILAGPYSGELFF. CDR3 nucleotides: TGCAGCATCTTAGCGGGGCCTTATTCGGGGGAGCTGTTTTTT.

The V call is TRBV2, the J call TRBJ2-6; TRBD2 is a possible D gene (5 bases). V was trimmed by 2 bases and J by 4 bases, leaving 15 bases between them. The CDR3 consists of 17 residues. Germline-derived CDR1 and CDR2 are SNHLY and FYNNEI. The CDR3 region is CASSELSPGRGANVLTF. Written as DNA, the CDR3 is TGTGCCAGCAGTGAACTTAGCCCGGGGAGAGGGGCCAACGTCCTGACTTTC. The whole variable domain, remainder taken from reference TRBV2 and TRBJ2-6, is EPEVTQTPSHQVTQMGQEVILRCVPISNHLYFYWYRQILGQKVEFLVSFYNNEISEKSEIFDDQFSVERPDGSNFTLKIRSTKLEDSAMYFCASSELSPGRGANVLTFGAGSRLTVL.

The J gene is TRBJ1-6, the V gene TRBV30; D perhaps matches TRBD1 (6 bases). Germline CDR1 is GTSNPN and CDR2 is SVGIG (reference sequence). The V end lost 3 bases, the J end lost 0 bases, and 9 bases lay between the germline ends. CDR3 length: 15 residues. This CDR3 reads CAWRTRGSYNSPLHF. CDR3 sequence (DNA): TGTGCCTGGAGGACCAGGGGCTCCTATAATTCACCCCTCCACTTT.

The rearrangement joins TRBV19 to TRBJ1-5; D is ambiguous. The V end was cut by 5 bases, the J end by 6 bases, with 14 bases between. The CDR3 loop spans 14 amino acids. Germline assignment: CDR1 LNHDA and CDR2 SQIVND (reference sequence). The DNA for the CDR3 is TGTGCCAGTAGTCTCCCATTTAGTATTCAGCCCCAGCATTTT. This gives the protein CASSLPFSIQPQHF.

The V gene is TRBV7-2, the J gene TRBJ2-2, with 7 bases that match TRBD1. After removal of 5 bases from V and 5 bases from J, the junction contained 8 bases not matched to a gene. Looked up from germline, CDR1 is SGHTA and CDR2 is FQGNSA. The CDR3 is 15 residues long. CDR3 nucleotides: TGTGCCAGCAGCCCCCGGACAGGTCAGACCGGGGAGCTGTTTTTT. Encoded protein: CASSPRTGQTGELFF. Full variable domain (outside the CDR3, taken from reference TRBV7-2 and TRBJ2-2): GAGVSQSPSNKVTEKGKDVELRCDPISGHTALYWYRQSLGQGLEFLIYFQGNSAPDKSGLPSDRFSAERTGGSVSTLTIQRTQQEDSAVYLCASSPRTGQTGELFFGEGSRLTVL.

This sequence joins TRBV21-1 and TRBJ1-1; the table's D call, TRBD1, was not checked against the DNA. TRBV21-1 is shown as a pseudogene. CDR3 length: 15 residues. In DNA, the CDR3 is TGTGCCAGCAGCAAAGATCGACAGGGGGCTACTGAAGCTTTCTTT. Translation: CASSKDRQGATEAFF.

The chain employs TRBV5-5 and TRBJ2-7, with D uncertain. Trimming cost V 9 bases and J 2 bases, with 12 bases left between them. Germline V gene data show CDR1 as SGHKS and CDR2 as YYEKEE (reference sequence). The length of the CDR3 is 12 residues. The CDR3 DNA is TGTGCCACCTCCCGCACTACCTACGAGCAGTACTTC. It codes for CATSRTTYEQYF.

This chain uses TRBV11-2 with TRBJ2-1; D ambiguous. Looked up from germline, CDR1 is SGHAT and CDR2 is FQNNGV. Trimming shortened V by 1 base and J by 12 bases, and 13 bases separated the two germline ends. This CDR3 is 13 amino acids long. In nucleotides, the CDR3 is TGTGCCAGCAGCTTAGTTTGGGAAGCTTTGCAGTTCTTC. Amino acid sequence: CASSLVWEALQFF. Full variable domain (outside the CDR3, taken from reference TRBV11-2 and TRBJ2-1): EAGVAQSPRYKIIEKRQSVAFWCNPISGHATLYWYQQILGQGPKLLIQFQNNGVVDDSQLPKDRFSAERLKGVDSTLKIQPAKLEDSAVYLCASSLVWEALQFFGPGTRLTVL.

V usage is TRBV21-1 and J usage is TRBJ2-2; TRBD1 is the table's D call and was not checked against the DNA. TRBV21-1 is a recognized pseudogene. The CDR3 totals 18 residues. This chain's CDR3 is CASSKGWSGQTNTGELFF. The CDR3 bases are TGTGCCAGCAGCAAAGGGTGGTCAGGCCAGACGAACACCGGGGAGCTGTTTTTT.

The rearrangement uses TRBV9 and TRBJ2-6; possible D gene TRBD2, 5 bases. This CDR3 has 16 amino acids. With 4 bases removed from V and 1 base from J, the gap between germline ends came to 12 bases. Germline loops: CDR1 SGDLS, CDR2 YYNGEE. Here the CDR3 DNA reads TGTGCCAGCAGCCTCACAGAGGGTTCTGGGGCCAACGTCCTGACTTTC. Translated, it gives CASSLTEGSGANVLTF. The variable domain in full, with the rest retrieved from reference TRBV9 and TRBJ2-6, is DSGVTQTPKHLITATGQRVTLRCSPRSGDLSVYWYQQSLDQGLQFLIQYYNGEERAKGNILERFSAQQFPDLHSELNLSSLELGDSALYFCASSLTEGSGANVLTFGAGSRLTVL.

The gene calls are TRBV7-3 and TRBJ1-6; tentatively, D is TRBD1 (5 bases). There are 17 residues in the CDR3. Trimming took 5 bases from V and 5 from J, leaving 19 bases between them. Germline loops: CDR1 SGHTA, CDR2 FQGTGA. This chain's CDR3 is CASSLGPKGTNNSPLHF. The CDR3 bases are TGTGCCAGCAGCCTCGGGCCTAAGGGGACGAATAATTCACCCCTCCACTTT.

The CDR3 nucleotides are TGCGCCAGCAGCTTGGTCACTAGCGGGGGAACCACCGGGGAGCTGTTTTTT. It is translated as CASSLVTSGGTTGELFF. The chain combines TRBV5-1 with TRBJ2-2, with TRBD2 matching 11 bases. The germline gives CDR1 SGHRS, CDR2 YFSETQ. This CDR3 spans 17 amino acids. V shed 0 bases, J shed 4 bases, and the junction held 5 bases outside the gene matches.

V gene TRBV6-5 combines with J gene TRBJ2-3; the D call may be TRBD1 or TRBD2 (5 bases each). Germline V CDR1 and CDR2: MNHEY, SVGAGI. The CDR3 length is 13 residues. V lost 11 bases, J lost 1 base, and 13 bases lay in between. The CDR3 DNA reads as TGTGCCGCCCGAGGGGTGGGCACAGATACGCAGTATTTT. It specifies CAARGVGTDTQYF.

J is TRBJ2-1 and V is TRBV4-3; 9 nucleotides align to TRBD2. Germline CDR1 and CDR2: LGHNA and YSLEER. After removal of 1 base from V and 4 bases from J, the junction contained 5 bases not matched to a gene. The CDR3 is made up of 16 amino acids. The DNA for the CDR3 is TGCGCCAGCAGCCAAGCCCCTAGCGGGGTATACAATGAGCAGTTCTTC. Amino acids: CASSQAPSGVYNEQFF.

The chain is built from TRBV19 and TRBJ2-2; D call uncertain. V shed 8 bases and J shed 6 bases, with 1 base lying between them. CDR1 is LNHDA, CDR2 SQIVND, per germline (reference sequence). The CDR3 is made up of 9 amino acids. CDR3 in amino acids: CASAGELFF. The CDR3 bases are TGTGCCAGTGCCGGGGAGCTGTTTTTT.

This clone appeared once. This chain joins TRBV6-5 and TRBJ2-7; weak D call: TRBD1 (6 bases). From germline, CDR1 is MNHEY and CDR2 SVGAGI. CDR3 length equals 12 residues. Trimming pared 6 bases from V and 2 bases from J, leaving 8 bases between. The CDR3 nucleotides read TGTGCCAGCAGAACAGGGCCCTACGAGCAGTACTTC. It encodes CASRTGPYEQYF.

V gene TRBV29-1 combines with J gene TRBJ2-5; D remains unclear. CDR3 length equals 14 residues. In germline, CDR1 is SQVTM, CDR2 ANQGSEA. V was pared by 3 bases and J by 5 bases, with 16 bases between. The CDR3: CSVEGGLTRETQYF. The DNA for the CDR3 is TGCAGCGTTGAGGGTGGGTTGACCCGGGAGACCCAGTACTTC.

The count of this clone is one. The V gene is TRBV5-4, the J gene TRBJ1-2; D not resolved. This CDR3 spans 13 amino acids. CDR1 and CDR2 from the germline V gene are SGHNT and YYREEE (reference sequence). V was shortened by 5 bases and J by 2 bases, with 10 bases between the two germline ends. The CDR3 region has the DNA TGTGCCAGCAGGACCCAGGACAACTATGGCTACACCTTC. Encoded protein: CASRTQDNYGYTF.

The rearrangement joins TRBV2 to TRBJ1-2; 8 bases fit TRBD1. The CDR3 is 16 amino acids. V was pared by 5 bases and J by 0 bases, with 8 bases of the junction left unmatched. Germline V gene lookup returns CDR1 SNHLY and CDR2 FYNNEI. Written as DNA, the CDR3 is TGTGCCAGCAGTCCCCGGACAGGGAGGTCTAACTATGGCTACACCTTC. It yields the protein CASSPRTGRSNYGYTF.

The chain employs TRBV6-6 and TRBJ1-1, with D perhaps TRBD1 (6 bases). The V and J ends lost 8 bases and 6 bases respectively, with 13 bases between them. In germline, CDR1 is MNHNY, CDR2 SVGAGI (reference sequence). CDR3 size: 12 residues. CDR3 sequence reads: CASGKQGAEAFF. CDR3 in DNA: TGTGCCAGCGGGAAACAGGGCGCTGAAGCTTTCTTT.

This chain links TRBV30 with TRBJ1-6; the match to TRBD1 covers 11 bases. V lost 0 bases and J lost 7; bases outside the gene matches: 2. The CDR3 is made up of 15 amino acids. Per the germline V gene, CDR1 is GTSNPN and CDR2 is SVGIG (reference sequence). The CDR3 loop reads CAWSVGTGGNSPLHF. As DNA, the CDR3 is TGTGCCTGGAGTGTAGGGACAGGGGGAAATTCACCCCTCCACTTT.

The chain employs TRBV18 and TRBJ2-5; no clear D. The CDR3 is made up of 14 amino acids. V lost 3 bases, J lost 1 base, and 9 bases lay in between. Germline V CDR1 and CDR2: KGHSH, LQKENI. CDR3 residues: CASSPSIGQETQYF. CDR3 nucleotide sequence: TGTGCCAGCTCACCTTCGATAGGCCAAGAGACCCAGTACTTC. The whole variable domain, remainder taken from reference TRBV18 and TRBJ2-5, is NAGVMQNPRHLVRRRGQEARLRCSPMKGHSHVYWYRQLPEEGLKFMVYLQKENIIDESGMPKERFSAEFPKEGPSILRIQQVVRGDSAAYFCASSPSIGQETQYFGPGTRLLVL.

The chain recombines TRBV7-9 with TRBJ2-5; D unresolved. Trimming removed 10 bases at V and 2 bases at J, with 17 bases between. The CDR3 length is 14 residues. Germline V gene data show CDR1 as SEHNR and CDR2 as FQNEAQ (reference sequence). In DNA, the CDR3 is TGTGCCACCTTCGAAGGGCGTCTACAAGAGACCCAGTACTTC. It is translated as CATFEGRLQETQYF. The complete variable domain, with remaining parts taken from reference TRBV7-9 and TRBJ2-5, reads DTGVSQNPRHKITKRGQNVTFRCDPISEHNRLYWYRQTLGQGPEFLTYFQNEAQLEKSRLLSDRFSAERPKGSFSTLEIQRTEQGDSAMYLCATFEGRLQETQYFGPGTRLLVL.

This sequence joins TRBV19 and TRBJ2-7; D gene unclear. CDR1 and CDR2 (germline): LNHDA, SQIVND (reference sequence). The germline V and J ends were trimmed by 2 bases and 2 bases, with 7 bases remaining between them. The CDR3 sequence is 13 residues long. Written as DNA, the CDR3 is TGTGCCAGTAGTATAAGGTTTCCCTACGAGCAGTACTTC. Amino acid sequence: CASSIRFPYEQYF.

The rearrangement joins TRBV7-2 to TRBJ1-2, with D unresolved. Germline CDR1 and CDR2: SGHTA and FQGNSA. Trimming took off 6 bases at V and 4 bases at J, with 9 bases between the two ends. The CDR3 is made up of 12 amino acids. The DNA for the CDR3 is TGTGCCAGCAGATCCACCGTCTATGGCTACACCTTC. Translating gives CASRSTVYGYTF.

The chain combines TRBV5-5 with TRBJ1-2, with TRBD1 matching over 10 bases. The CDR3 spans 13 residues. The V gene end was trimmed by 2 bases and the J gene end by 8 bases; junction bases not matched to a gene: 3. CDR1 and CDR2 (germline): SGHKS, YYEKEE (reference sequence). CDR3: CASSLGTGDGYTF. The CDR3 DNA reads TGTGCCAGCAGCTTAGGGACAGGGGACGGCTACACCTTC.

This chain links TRBV5-1 with TRBJ2-7; D tentatively reads TRBD1 or TRBD2 (5 bases each). Germline V gene lookup returns CDR1 SGHRS and CDR2 YFSETQ. The V end lost 1 base, the J end lost 3 bases, and 14 bases lay between the germline ends. This CDR3 region has 15 residues. CDR3 loop: CASSLNTGADYEQYF. CDR3 sequence (DNA): TGCGCCAGCAGCTTGAATACCGGGGCCGACTACGAGCAGTACTTC.

V and J are TRBV5-1 and TRBJ2-7; TRBD1 agrees at 7 bases. Germline V gives CDR1 SGHRS, CDR2 YFSETQ. V was pared by 3 bases and J by 0 bases, with 9 bases of the junction left unmatched. The CDR3 runs to 16 residues. The CDR3 DNA follows: TGCGCCAGCAGCTATACTTCGACAGGGAGCTCCTACGAGCAGTACTTC. This encodes CASSYTSTGSSYEQYF. Full variable domain (rest looked up from reference TRBV5-1 and TRBJ2-7): KAGVTQTPRYLIKTRGQQVTLSCSPISGHRSVSWYQQTPGQGLQFLFEYFSETQRNKGNFPGRFSGRQFSNSRSEMNVSTLELGDSALYLCASSYTSTGSSYEQYFGPGTRLTVT.

This clone was found a few times. This chain connects TRBV9 to TRBJ2-5; the D gene is possibly TRBD2 (6 bases). The germline CDR1 and CDR2 sequences are SGDLS and YYNGEE. The V end was cut by 3 bases, the J end by 3 bases, with 12 bases between. CDR3 length: 14 amino acids. CDR3 sequence reads: CASSGGLAKETQYF. In DNA form, the CDR3 reads TGTGCCAGCAGCGGGGGACTCGCTAAAGAGACCCAGTACTTC.

The chain employs TRBV29-1 and TRBJ1-1, with D perhaps TRBD1 (5 bases). V dropped 1 base and J dropped 2 bases, with 8 bases sitting between them. Looked up from germline, CDR1 is SQVTM and CDR2 is ANQGSEA. This CDR3 comprises 13 residues. The CDR3 spells CSVEGGRNTEAFF. As DNA, the CDR3 is TGCAGCGTTGAAGGGGGCAGAAACACTGAAGCTTTCTTT. Full variable domain (remainder filled in from reference TRBV29-1 and TRBJ1-1): SAVISQKPSRDICQRGTSLTIQCQVDSQVTMMFWYRQQPGQSLTLIATANQGSEATYESGFVIDKFPISRPNLTFSTLTVSNMSPEDSSIYLCSVEGGRNTEAFFGQGTRLTVV.

The V gene is TRBV7-2, the J gene TRBJ1-4; D gene uncertain. The V gene lost 5 bases and the J gene lost 7 bases, with 17 bases spanning the gap. Germline V gene lookup returns CDR1 SGHTA and CDR2 FQGNSA. The CDR3 runs 15 residues. CDR3 nucleotides: TGTGCCAGCAGCCCACAAACTGGCAGTGGTGAAAAACTGTTTTTT. Its translation: CASSPQTGSGEKLFF.

The chain combines TRBV5-5 with TRBJ1-5, with D possibly matching TRBD1 (6 bases). Trimming took 0 bases from V and 3 from J, leaving 10 bases between them. The CDR3 has 15 residues. The V gene's germline CDR1 is SGHKS and CDR2 YYEKEE (reference sequence). CDR3 DNA sequence: TGTGCCAGCAGCTTGGGGGGGGCCAACAATCAGCCCCAGCATTTT. This gives the protein CASSLGGANNQPQHF.